The 27 T cell receptor beta chains reported below all come from one sample, sequenced in a study of cytomegalovirus exposure and HLA in healthy donors. The PCR was carried out with 60 Vbeta primers and 13 Jbeta primers. Repertoires were generated with immunoSEQ multiplex PCR, while TCRdb's copy carries only in-frame clones and drops some. The sample consists of about 260,000 clones, roughly 81% of them appearing once. The sequencing input was PBMCs. The source of these receptors is a woman aged 35 to 49 in good health and CMV-seropositive.

The chain is built from TRBV5-1 and TRBJ2-6; the match to TRBD1 covers 9 bases. V shed 5 bases, J shed 0 bases, and the junction held 12 bases outside the gene matches. The CDR3 is 19 residues long. Germline V gene sequence: CDR1 SGHRS, CDR2 YFSETQ. Written as DNA, the CDR3 is TGCGCCAGCAGTTTACAAGCTGGGACAGGGCTCTCTGGGGCCAACGTCCTGACTTTC. Protein sequence: CASSLQAGTGLSGANVLTF.

This sequence joins TRBV29-1 and TRBJ2-1, with 11 positions matching TRBD2. Germline V gene lookup returns CDR1 SQVTM and CDR2 ANQGSEA. Trimming took 5 bases from V and 4 from J; bases not matched to a gene: 7. This CDR3 contains 15 residues. The DNA of the CDR3 is TGCAGCGTTCCCGGGGCTAGCGGGGGGTACAATGAGCAGTTCTTC. Its protein is CSVPGASGGYNEQFF.

The chain carries TRBV5-8 and TRBJ2-2, with 12 bases fitting TRBD2. V shed 4 bases, J shed 11 bases, and the junction held 6 bases outside the gene matches. The CDR3 is 14 residues long. The germline V gene encodes CDR1 SGHTS and CDR2 YDEGEE. The CDR3, as DNA: TGTGCCAGCAGCCCTAGGACTAGCGGGGCTGAGCTGTTTTTT. Protein product: CASSPRTSGAELFF. The variable domain in full, completed from reference TRBV5-8 and TRBJ2-2, reads EAGVTQSPTHLIKTRGQQATLRCSPISGHTSVYWYQQALGLGLQFLLWYDEGEERNRGNFPPRFSGRQFPNYSSELNVNALELEDSALYLCASSPRTSGAELFFGEGSRLTVL.

This chain uses TRBV11-3 with TRBJ2-4, with 10 bases aligning to TRBD1. This CDR3 comprises 13 residues. CDR1 is SGHNT, CDR2 YENEEA, per germline. Trimming removed 5 bases from V and 8 bases from J; junction bases left unmatched: 3. This CDR3 is CASSIGTGDIQYF. The CDR3 region has the DNA TGTGCCAGCAGCATCGGGACAGGGGACATTCAGTACTTC.

The chain uses TRBV28 and TRBJ2-7, with 8 bases lining up with TRBD2. With 4 bases clipped from V and 2 bases from J, the junction kept 7 bases outside the gene matches. The CDR3 length is 15 residues. Germline V CDR1 and CDR2: MDHEN, SYDVKM. CDR3 nucleotide sequence: TGTGCCAGCAGTTCAGCGGGAGTCCCCCCCTACGAGCAGTACTTC. This sequence encodes CASSSAGVPPYEQYF. Full variable domain (outside the CDR3, taken from reference TRBV28 and TRBJ2-7): DVKVTQSSRYLVKRTGEKVFLECVQDMDHENMFWYRQDPGLGLRLIYFSYDVKMKEKGDIPEGYSVSREKKERFSLILESASTNQTSMYLCASSSAGVPPYEQYFGPGTRLTVT.

The chain recombines TRBV6-1 with TRBJ1-5, with a possible D match to TRBD1 (5 bases). V was pared by 0 bases and J by 3 bases, with 9 bases between. Germline CDR1 and CDR2: MNHNS and SASEGT. The CDR3 has 15 residues. The CDR3 reads CASSEAAGINQPQHF. The DNA of the CDR3 is TGTGCCAGCAGTGAAGCTGCAGGGATCAATCAGCCCCAGCATTTT.

The genes are TRBV27 and TRBJ1-1, with D perhaps matching TRBD1 (5 bases). CDR1 MNHEY and CDR2 SMNVEV come from the germline V gene (reference sequence). Between the trimmed V and J ends, which lost 5 bases and 0 bases, there was a span of 25 bases. The CDR3 spans 19 residues. The CDR3 protein is CASSLRGGQLLGLNTEAFF. The DNA for the CDR3 is TGTGCCAGCAGTCTGAGAGGCGGTCAGTTACTGGGGCTGAACACTGAAGCTTTCTTT.

The V gene is TRBV29-1, the J gene TRBJ2-3; 11 nucleotides agree with TRBD2. Germline V lookup: CDR1 SQVTM, CDR2 ANQGSEA. This CDR3 has 15 amino acids. Trimming cost V 6 bases and J 1 base; bases outside gene matches: 6. CDR3 amino acids: CSVAGLAGRTDTQYF. DNA of the CDR3: TGCAGCGTCGCCGGACTAGCGGGCCGCACAGATACGCAGTATTTT.

The sample holds one count of this clone. The J gene is TRBJ2-2, the V gene TRBV7-9, with D perhaps TRBD1 (6 bases). This CDR3 is built from 13 residues. Germline V gene lookup returns CDR1 SEHNR and CDR2 FQNEAQ (reference sequence). V was shortened by 6 bases and J by 4 bases, with 9 bases between the two germline ends. The CDR3 protein is CASRQGFTGELFF. The CDR3 DNA reads as TGTGCCAGCAGACAGGGTTTCACCGGGGAGCTGTTTTTT.

This clone was seen only once. This sequence joins TRBV5-1 and TRBJ1-6; D is perhaps TRBD1 (6 bases). Germline CDR1 is SGHRS and CDR2 is YFSETQ. The V end was cut by 4 bases, the J end by 2 bases, with 10 bases between. The CDR3 contains 15 residues. CDR3 protein: CASSRRQAYNSPLHF. The DNA for the CDR3 is TGCGCCAGCAGCAGAAGACAGGCCTATAATTCACCCCTCCACTTT.

The DNA for the CDR3 is TGTGCCAGCAGCTTAGAGGGTAGCGGCACGTCCGGGGAGCTGTTTTTT. This encodes CASSLEGSGTSGELFF. This chain connects TRBV7-2 to TRBJ2-2, with a tentative D call TRBD2 (6 bases). V was cut by 1 base and J by 6 bases, with 15 bases left in between. This CDR3 has 16 residues. Per the germline V gene, CDR1 is SGHTA and CDR2 is FQGNSA.

The chain employs TRBV27 and TRBJ2-7; 8 bases are a match to TRBD2. Germline V gene lookup returns CDR1 MNHEY and CDR2 SMNVEV (reference sequence). The CDR3 consists of 17 residues. V gave up 3 bases and J gave up 3 bases; unmatched junction bases: 13. CDR3 amino acids: CASSFHFQAGALYEQYF. The CDR3 DNA sequence: TGTGCCAGCAGTTTTCACTTTCAAGCGGGAGCACTCTACGAGCAGTACTTC.

The genes are TRBV7-6 and TRBJ2-7, with 10 bases matching TRBD2. The CDR3 runs to 16 residues. With 1 base clipped from V and 3 bases from J, the junction kept 6 bases outside the gene matches. Germline V gene data show CDR1 as SGHVS and CDR2 as FNYEAQ. The CDR3 DNA reads TGTGCCAGCAGCTTAGTCAGTTCTAGCGGGGGCTACGAGCAGTACTTC. Translating it yields CASSLVSSSGGYEQYF.

This chain uses TRBV19 with TRBJ2-7; no definite D call. The CDR3 spans 12 residues. Germline loops: CDR1 LNHDA, CDR2 SQIVND (reference sequence). The V end was cut by 5 bases, the J end by 4 bases, with 9 bases between. CDR3 in amino acids: CASSPSLYEQYF. The CDR3 nucleotides read TGTGCCAGTAGTCCCTCTCTTTACGAGCAGTACTTC.

The chain links TRBV7-3 to TRBJ2-3; D possibly corresponds to TRBD1 (6 bases). This CDR3 region has 15 residues. The ends were cut back, 5 bases at V and 0 bases at J, with 12 bases in the middle. Germline CDR1 reads SGHTA; CDR2 reads FQGTGA. CDR3: CASSGGQSSTDTQYF. In nucleotides, the CDR3 is TGTGCCAGCAGCGGTGGACAGTCTAGCACAGATACGCAGTATTTT.

The genes are TRBV5-4 and TRBJ2-3; 8 bases fit TRBD2. CDR1 is SGHNT, CDR2 YYREEE, per germline (reference sequence). V dropped 7 bases and J dropped 5; count of bases not matched to a gene: 9. The CDR3 extends over 14 amino acids. CDR3 nucleotides: TGTGCCAGCGCTGTTGGGACTAGAGAAGATACGCAGTATTTT. As protein: CASAVGTREDTQYF.

This rearrangement joins TRBV4-2 to TRBJ1-5; tentative D call: TRBD1 (6 bases). This CDR3 comprises 14 residues. Germline lookup yields CDR1 LGHNA and CDR2 YNFKEQ. V lost 0 bases, J lost 6 bases, and 9 bases lay in between. CDR3 bases: TGTGCCAGCAGCCAAGAACAGGGCGCTCAGCCCCAGCATTTT. It is translated as CASSQEQGAQPQHF.

The chain has TRBV6-6 and TRBJ2-3, with TRBD1 matching over 7 bases. With V trimmed by 6 bases and J by 3 bases, 6 bases remained unmatched. The CDR3 is 14 residues long. The germline gives CDR1 MNHNY, CDR2 SVGAGI (reference sequence). The CDR3 coding sequence is TGTGCCAGCAGCTTAACAGGGGCGACAGATACGCAGTATTTT. Its protein is CASSLTGATDTQYF.

This chain uses TRBV29-1 with TRBJ2-7, with TRBD2 matching over 9 bases. Germline V gene sequence: CDR1 SQVTM, CDR2 ANQGSEA. J lost 7 bases, V lost 0 bases, and 4 bases had no gene match. The CDR3 sequence is 13 residues long. CDR3 sequence: CSVEEREGQEQYF. The CDR3, as DNA: TGCAGCGTTGAAGAGCGGGAGGGCCAGGAGCAGTACTTC.

The chain links TRBV5-5 to TRBJ2-7; TRBD2 aligns across 8 bases. Germline V CDR1 and CDR2: SGHKS, YYEKEE (reference sequence). J lost 0 bases, V lost 5 bases, and 7 bases had no gene match. The CDR3 runs to 15 residues. The CDR3 loop reads CASSLLAVSSYEQYF. DNA for the CDR3: TGTGCCAGCAGTTTACTAGCGGTTAGCTCCTACGAGCAGTACTTC.

The chain has TRBV28 and TRBJ1-5; 7 bases fit TRBD1. CDR1 is MDHEN, CDR2 SYDVKM, per germline. This CDR3 region has 14 residues. Germline trimming cut 2 bases from V and 6 bases from J; bases unmatched to any gene: 4. CDR3 bases: TGTGCCAGCAGTTTAGAGGGGGCTTCTCAGCCCCAGCATTTT. Amino acid sequence: CASSLEGASQPQHF.

V gene TRBV28 combines with J gene TRBJ1-3, with TRBD1 matching over 7 bases. Germline trimming cut 5 bases from V and 2 bases from J; bases unmatched to any gene: 3. The germline gives CDR1 MDHEN, CDR2 SYDVKM. The CDR3 is 14 residues long. The CDR3 reads CASSTQGAGNTIYF. The DNA for the CDR3 is TGTGCCAGCAGTACCCAGGGGGCTGGAAACACCATATATTTT.

The chain carries TRBV6-5 and TRBJ2-1; the match to TRBD2 covers 9 bases. Unmatched junction bases numbered 3, after V lost 2 bases and J lost 1 base. Per the germline V gene, CDR1 is MNHEY and CDR2 is SVGAGI. This CDR3 is built from 16 residues. CDR3 region: CASSYRSGSSYNEQFF. As DNA, the CDR3 is TGTGCCAGCAGTTACCGTAGCGGGAGTTCCTACAATGAGCAGTTCTTC.

The chain joins TRBV5-1 to TRBJ2-2; TRBD1 might be the D (5 bases). The CDR3 sequence is 17 residues long. V was shortened by 0 bases and J by 7 bases, with 19 bases between the two germline ends. Per the germline V gene, CDR1 is SGHRS and CDR2 is YFSETQ. The CDR3: CASSLGHSVLRGGELFF. The DNA for the CDR3 is TGCGCCAGCAGCTTGGGGCATTCTGTCCTAAGGGGCGGGGAGCTGTTTTTT.

This chain joins TRBV28 and TRBJ1-1; TRBD1 matches 8 bases. V dropped 7 bases and J dropped 7; count of bases not matched to a gene: 17. This CDR3 spans 16 amino acids. Germline assignment: CDR1 MDHEN and CDR2 SYDVKM. The CDR3 here is CASIPSGAGGGNEAFF. The DNA of the CDR3 is TGTGCCAGCATCCCCTCAGGGGCAGGGGGCGGTAATGAAGCTTTCTTT.

The chain is built from TRBV6-5 and TRBJ2-5; 9 bases agree with TRBD2. CDR1 is MNHEY and CDR2 is SVGAGI in the germline V gene. V shed 6 bases and J 11 bases; nucleotides not matched to a gene: 16. This CDR3 has 15 amino acids. Here the CDR3 reads CASSPLVSGSGQQYF. The CDR3 coding sequence is TGTGCCAGCAGCCCCCTCGTTAGCGGGAGCGGGCAGCAGTACTTC.

The chain combines TRBV7-2 with TRBJ2-2, with D unresolved. With 2 bases removed from V and 6 bases from J, the gap between germline ends came to 7 bases. The CDR3 consists of 13 residues. Per the germline V gene, CDR1 is SGHTA and CDR2 is FQGNSA. As DNA, the CDR3 is TGTGCCAGCAGCTTAAACTATCCCGGGGAGCTGTTTTTT. It codes for CASSLNYPGELFF.